This entry features one TCR beta chain sequence. This sample is drawn from a study of blood T cell repertoires in COVID-19. Trimming removed 7 bases at V and 2 bases at J, with 14 bases between. The CDR3 is 14 amino acids. Germline V CDR1 and CDR2: MNHNY, SVGAGI (reference sequence). Here immunoSEQ multiplex PCR was the method, and the copy in TCRdb shows in-frame clones only, minus some. This sample has hundreds of thousands of clones, with approximately 92% found just once. Material: peripheral blood. The chain couples TRBV6-6 to TRBJ2-5, with D possibly being TRBD2 (6 bases). The clonotype was recovered from a man aged 18 to 29 with COVID-19, enrolled during active disease. The CDR3 sequence: CASMRPGVQETQYF. The CDR3 DNA reads TGTGCCAGCATGAGGCCGGGGGTTCAAGAGACCCAGTACTTC.